The 6 T cell receptor beta chains below all came from one sample that was sequenced in a study of T cell responses to AZD1222 COVID-19 vaccine (dated by TCRdb to about 2021). What the time point label conveys for this sample: about 28 days (+/-7) after the second vaccine dose. This sample's treatment or condition label indicates: meningococcal conjugate vaccine given as trial control. Library preparation employed the immunoSEQ multiplex PCR assay. The clones in this table, taken by TCRdb from immuneACCESS, are in-frame only. Not every clone is retained; where verified, under half of the shortfall comes from an unresolved V gene, and the cause of the rest is unknown. For this sample the table gives 180,000 or so clones, of which 85% to 90% were detected only once. The ten largest make up approximately 4% of the sample. Material: peripheral blood, obtained 28 days after the second dose of the MenACWY control vaccine. The receptors derive from an adult who received the MenACWY meningococcal vaccine as a control.

The V and J genes are TRBV9 and TRBJ1-1; D is uncertain. This CDR3 is built from 13 residues. The germline CDR1 and CDR2 sequences are SGDLS and YYNGEE. Trimming took off 4 bases at V and 7 bases at J, with 14 bases between the two ends. In DNA, the CDR3 is TGTGCCAGCAGCCAAGTCCCAGACTTTGAAGCTTTCTTT. Protein sequence: CASSQVPDFEAFF.

The chain employs TRBV18 and TRBJ2-1; tentatively, D is TRBD2 (6 bases). V lost 3 bases and J lost 4, with 16 bases in between. This CDR3 is 16 amino acids long. CDR1 KGHSH and CDR2 LQKENI come from the germline V gene. Written as DNA, the CDR3 is TGTGCCAGCTCACCGGGGGTTAGCGGAGATTACAATGAGCAGTTCTTC. This codes for CASSPGVSGDYNEQFF.

CDR3 sequence reads: CASSSPGQGASPLHF. CDR3 nucleotide sequence: TGTGCCAGCAGTTCCCCCGGCCAGGGCGCATCACCCCTCCACTTT. The chain recombines TRBV6-6 with TRBJ1-6; perhaps TRBD1 as D (5 bases). V lost 4 bases to trimming and J lost 10 bases, with 17 bases between them. CDR1 is MNHNY, CDR2 SVGAGI, per germline (reference sequence). There are 15 residues in the CDR3.

V gene TRBV5-4 combines with J gene TRBJ1-4; D might be TRBD1 (5 bases). Trimming stripped 0 bases from V and 3 bases from J, with 12 bases between. There are 16 residues in the CDR3. The germline CDR1 and CDR2 sequences are SGHNT and YYREEE (reference sequence). CDR3 sequence (DNA): TGTGCCAGCAGCTTGGATAAGGCGGGGGCTAATGAAAAACTGTTTTTT. Translated, it gives CASSLDKAGANEKLFF.

The chain employs TRBV27 and TRBJ1-6, with TRBD1 identical over 8 bases. Germline V CDR1 and CDR2: MNHEY, SMNVEV (reference sequence). The trim removed 3 bases at V and 8 bases at J, leaving 6 bases unmatched. CDR3 length: 15 residues. The chain's CDR3 is CASSLWTGLHSPLHF. In DNA, the CDR3 is TGTGCCAGCAGTTTGTGGACAGGGTTGCATTCACCCCTCCACTTT.

The CDR3 coding sequence is TGCGCCAGCAGTCATCTAGCGGGAGAGAGCGAGCAGTACTTC. It translates to CASSHLAGESEQYF. V usage is TRBV23-1 and J usage is TRBJ2-7, with 10 nucleotides matching TRBD2. TRBV23-1 is an ORF for which the function is uncertain. The V and J ends lost 3 bases and 6 bases, in that order; junction bases with no gene match: 5. The CDR3 has 14 amino acids.